This passage covers 21 T cell receptor beta chains from one sample sequenced in a study of shared clonotypes between healthy human individuals. The assay was immunoSEQ multiplex PCR, and TCRdb's table has in-frame clones only and misses some. The table includes over a million clones, approximately 78% detected once. Input material: memory CD4+ T cells from PBMCs. Regarding subset: CD45RA-negative fraction. The origin of the receptors is a man in his late teens or twenties in good health. Some clones in this sample may be carry-over from other donors' samples.

V usage is TRBV19 and J usage is TRBJ1-5; TRBD1 matches 8 bases. Germline CDR1 and CDR2: LNHDA and SQIVND (reference sequence). The CDR3 runs to 16 residues. V lost 2 bases, J lost 7 bases, and 10 bases stayed unmatched. CDR3 sequence: CASSIPGSGGLQPQHF. The DNA for the CDR3 is TGTGCCAGTAGTATACCAGGATCAGGGGGCCTCCAGCCCCAGCATTTT.

This clone was recorded only once. This rearrangement joins TRBV4-2 to TRBJ2-3, with D possibly matching TRBD2 (5 bases). Germline loops: CDR1 LGHNA, CDR2 YNFKEQ. The V gene lost 3 bases and the J gene lost 5 bases, with 12 bases spanning the gap. This CDR3 comprises 14 residues. CDR3 sequence reads: CASSQSRAGDTQYF. The DNA of the CDR3 is TGTGCCAGCAGCCAGTCTCGGGCGGGAGATACGCAGTATTTT.

Written as DNA, the CDR3 is TGTGCCAGCAGCTTGGCCAACGGGGCCTACGAGCAGTACTTC. Translating gives CASSLANGAYEQYF. The genes are TRBV11-2 and TRBJ2-7; tentative D call: TRBD2 (5 bases). V lost 3 bases, J lost 2 bases, and 11 bases lay in between. Germline CDR1 and CDR2: SGHAT and FQNNGV. The CDR3 is 14 amino acids.

Notes on this clone: Other DNA sequences from this sample encode an identical CDR3 as well. This chain joins TRBV20-1 and TRBJ2-1; D gene uncertain. The V gene's germline CDR1 is DFQATT and CDR2 SNEGSKA (reference sequence). The germline V and J ends were trimmed by 5 bases and 5 bases, with 7 bases remaining between them. The CDR3 totals 11 residues. This chain's CDR3 is CSARQDNEQFF. Written as DNA, the CDR3 is TGCAGTGCTCGACAAGACAATGAGCAGTTCTTC.

The V gene is TRBV5-4, the J gene TRBJ1-2; D gene unclear. V was trimmed by 4 bases and J by 7 bases, leaving 14 bases between them. Germline values: CDR1 SGHNT, CDR2 YYREEE (reference sequence). The CDR3 runs 13 residues. CDR3 protein: CASSIDGGGGYTF. CDR3 sequence (DNA): TGTGCCAGCAGCATTGACGGAGGAGGTGGCTACACCTTC.

The chain combines TRBV7-7 with TRBJ2-3, with D possibly matching TRBD2 (5 bases). Trimming removed 1 base from V and 1 base from J, with 9 bases in between. The CDR3 has 15 residues. Germline V gene sequence: CDR1 SSHAT, CDR2 FNYEAQ (reference sequence). In nucleotides, the CDR3 is TGTGCCAGCAGCTTAGATGTGGGAGGCACAGATACGCAGTATTTT. The encoded protein is CASSLDVGGTDTQYF.

This chain connects TRBV15 to TRBJ2-6; no reliable D call. Germline loops: CDR1 LNHNV, CDR2 YYDKDF (reference sequence). Trimming left V 0 bases short and J 2 bases short, with 5 bases between. The CDR3 is 15 amino acids. DNA for the CDR3: TGTGCCACCAGCAGAGAGCGGACTGGGGCCAACGTCCTGACTTTC. This encodes CATSRERTGANVLTF.

This clone was observed once. The rearrangement links TRBV6-1 to TRBJ2-7; TRBD1 is a possible D gene (5 bases). Trimming stripped 6 bases from V and 2 bases from J, with 17 bases between. The CDR3 totals 15 residues. Germline lookup yields CDR1 MNHNS and CDR2 SASEGT. This CDR3 is CASRTRWGGAYEQYF. CDR3 bases: TGTGCCAGCAGAACGAGGTGGGGCGGAGCCTACGAGCAGTACTTC.

V usage is TRBV25-1 and J usage is TRBJ2-3, with 10 bases matching TRBD1. The CDR3 is 14 amino acids. V dropped 4 bases and J dropped 3; count of bases not matched to a gene: 1. Per germline, CDR1 MGHDK and CDR2 SYGVNS. The CDR3: CASSGQGATDTQYF. In DNA, the CDR3 is TGTGCCAGCAGTGGACAGGGGGCAACAGATACGCAGTATTTT.

The chain couples TRBV21-1 to TRBJ2-3; TRBD2 is the table's D call and was not checked against the DNA. TRBV21-1 constitutes a pseudogene. The CDR3 sequence is 21 residues long. DNA of the CDR3: TGTGCCAGCAGCAAAGGGGGGGTAGGTTCGCGGAGGGCCCCCGGAACAGATACGCAGTATTTT. It is translated as CASSKGGVGSRRAPGTDTQYF.

The J gene is TRBJ2-1, the V gene TRBV6-5; D possibly corresponds to TRBD2 (5 bases). The germline V and J ends were trimmed by 5 bases and 7 bases, with 15 bases remaining between them. The germline gives CDR1 MNHEY, CDR2 SVGAGI. The CDR3 loop spans 14 amino acids. In DNA, the CDR3 is TGTGCCAGCAGTCCTAGCTTCGTCGGTAATGAGCAGTTCTTC. Its translation is CASSPSFVGNEQFF.

This clone was picked up one time. The chain has TRBV5-1 and TRBJ1-2; possible D gene TRBD1, 6 bases. Trimming took off 1 base at V and 6 bases at J, with 10 bases between the two ends. The CDR3 extends over 13 amino acids. Germline CDR1 is SGHRS and CDR2 is YFSETQ. CDR3 region: CASSLNGGDGYTF. CDR3 sequence (DNA): TGCGCCAGCAGCTTGAATGGGGGCGATGGCTACACCTTC.

The genes are TRBV14 and TRBJ2-2; 7 bases are a match to TRBD1. V lost 1 base to trimming and J lost 5 bases; unmatched junction nucleotides: 4. The CDR3 is made up of 15 amino acids. Germline CDR1 is SGHDN and CDR2 is FVKESK. CDR3 in amino acids: CASSQGQGRTGELFF. CDR3 DNA: TGTGCCAGCAGCCAAGGACAGGGACGGACCGGGGAGCTGTTTTTT.

This clone was detected once. The V gene is TRBV28, the J gene TRBJ2-4, with TRBD1 identical over 9 bases. The length of the CDR3 is 16 residues. The trim removed 6 bases at V and 8 bases at J, leaving 14 bases unmatched. The germline CDR1 and CDR2 sequences are MDHEN and SYDVKM. The CDR3 sequence: CASSPIGTGKGYIQYF. In DNA, the CDR3 is TGTGCCAGCAGCCCAATCGGGACAGGGAAGGGGTACATTCAGTACTTC.

To note about this clone: Given a far larger clone just one base away, this is likely a sequencing read error. Other DNA sequences in the sample encode the same CDR3. The rearrangement links TRBV5-1 to TRBJ2-3; D not resolved. The CDR3 extends over 12 amino acids. V lost 0 bases and J 2 bases, leaving 1 base between the germline ends. From germline, CDR1 is SGHRS and CDR2 YFSETQ. The CDR3 reads CASSLATDTQYF. The CDR3 DNA follows: TGCGCCAGCAGCTTGGCCACAGATACGCAGTATTTT.

The rearrangement joins TRBV5-6 to TRBJ2-5; 8 bases match TRBD1. J gave up 11 bases and V 4 bases, and 19 bases lay outside the gene matches. Germline V gives CDR1 SGHDT, CDR2 YYEEEE. The CDR3 length is 16 residues. DNA for the CDR3: TGTGCCAGCAGCCTCGGGGCCGGACAGGGACCTAGAGAGCAGTACTTC. This codes for CASSLGAGQGPREQYF. The variable domain in full, with the rest retrieved from reference TRBV5-6 and TRBJ2-5, is DAGVTQSPTHLIKTRGQQVTLRCSPKSGHDTVSWYQQALGQGPQFIFQYYEEEERQRGNFPDRFSGHQFPNYSSELNVNALLLGDSALYLCASSLGAGQGPREQYFGPGTRLLVL.

The CDR3 loop reads CASSPQGAYEQYF. The DNA of the CDR3 is TGTGCCAGCTCACCACAGGGGGCCTACGAGCAGTACTTC. The rearrangement joins TRBV18 to TRBJ2-5; D is perhaps TRBD1 (6 bases). TRBJ2-7 explains the end of the DNA better; the J call may be wrong. Germline V CDR1 and CDR2: KGHSH, LQKENI. This CDR3 has 13 amino acids.

V gene TRBV2 combines with J gene TRBJ2-7, with D possibly TRBD1 on 6 matching bases. Per the germline V gene, CDR1 is SNHLY and CDR2 is FYNNEI. V was cut by 2 bases and J by 5 bases, with 7 bases left in between. This CDR3 is built from 12 residues. The CDR3 spells CASSEQGNEQYF. CDR3 nucleotide sequence: TGTGCCAGCAGTGAACAGGGGAACGAGCAGTACTTC.

This chain uses TRBV29-1 with TRBJ1-1; tentatively, D is TRBD1 (5 bases). Trimming left V 4 bases short and J 3 bases short, with 9 bases between. CDR3 size: 12 residues. CDR1 and CDR2 (germline): SQVTM, ANQGSEA. This chain's CDR3 is CSVGGGDTEAFF. The CDR3 coding sequence is TGCAGCGTTGGGGGGGGAGACACTGAAGCTTTCTTT.

This clone was found a few times. The rearrangement links TRBV20-1 to TRBJ2-3; perhaps TRBD1 as D (5 bases). This CDR3 region has 10 residues. Trimming pared 3 bases from V and 11 bases from J, leaving 9 bases between. Germline CDR1 reads DFQATT; CDR2 reads SNEGSKA (reference sequence). CDR3 sequence: CSASPGKQYF. The CDR3, as DNA: TGCAGTGCTAGCCCAGGGAAGCAGTATTTT.

This clone has just one count. This CDR3 reads CASSFGRVAGDGEQYF. The CDR3 DNA reads TGCGCCAGCAGCTTTGGGAGGGTGGCGGGAGATGGCGAGCAGTACTTC. The chain carries TRBV5-1 and TRBJ2-7; 7 bases agree with TRBD2. V trimming: 2 bases; J trimming: 6 bases; junction bases outside the gene matches: 14. This CDR3 spans 16 amino acids. Germline V gene data show CDR1 as SGHRS and CDR2 as YFSETQ.